This paragraph covers one T cell receptor (beta chain) sequence. Its cognate antigen is unknown. This sample was taken from a study of T cell responses to AZD1222 COVID-19 vaccine. General study results and limits: Distributed over spike, vaccine-associated CD4 TCRs predominated at 160-218 and 743-854.

Germline assignment: CDR1 ENHRY and CDR2 SYGVKD. There are 10 residues in the CDR3. The V and J ends lost 8 bases and 6 bases respectively, with 8 bases between them. Libraries were prepared by immunoSEQ multiplex PCR; TCRdb keeps only in-frame clonotypes and omits some of them. The table lists around 140,000 clones, 70% to 90% of them singletons. The specimen was peripheral blood, collected 28 days after the second dose of the MenACWY control vaccine. The sequence was obtained from an adult who received the MenACWY meningococcal vaccine as a control. The V call is TRBV10-3, the J call TRBJ2-7; no definite D call. The CDR3 DNA is TGTGCCATCGGAGTAGTCGAGCAGTACTTC. Translating gives CAIGVVEQYF.